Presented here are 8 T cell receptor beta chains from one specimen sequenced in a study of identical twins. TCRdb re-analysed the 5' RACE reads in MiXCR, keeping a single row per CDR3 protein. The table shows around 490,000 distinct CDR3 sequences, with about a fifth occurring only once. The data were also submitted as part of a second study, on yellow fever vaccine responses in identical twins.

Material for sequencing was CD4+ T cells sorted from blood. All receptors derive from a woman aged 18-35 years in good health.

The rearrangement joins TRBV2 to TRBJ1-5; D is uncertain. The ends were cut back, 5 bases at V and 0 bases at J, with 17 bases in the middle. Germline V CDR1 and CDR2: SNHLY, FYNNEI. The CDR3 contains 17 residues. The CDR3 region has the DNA TGTGCCAGCAGTCCGACCGGGAACCAGTATAGCAATCAGCCCCAGCATTTT. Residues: CASSPTGNQYSNQPQHF.

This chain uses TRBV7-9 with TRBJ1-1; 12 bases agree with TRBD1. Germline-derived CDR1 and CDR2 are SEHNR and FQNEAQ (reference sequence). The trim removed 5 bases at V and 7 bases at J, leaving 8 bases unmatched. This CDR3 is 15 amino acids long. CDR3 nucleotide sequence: TGTGCCAGCAGCGCAGGGACAGGGGGCCGTAATGAAGCTTTCTTT. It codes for CASSAGTGGRNEAFF.

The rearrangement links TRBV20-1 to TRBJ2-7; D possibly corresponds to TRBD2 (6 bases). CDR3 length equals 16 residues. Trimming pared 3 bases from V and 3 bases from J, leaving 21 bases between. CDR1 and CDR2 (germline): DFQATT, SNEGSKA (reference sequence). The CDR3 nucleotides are TGCAGTGCTAGCCCGGGAGAAACGAACGAGGGCTACGAGCAGTACTTC. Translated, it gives CSASPGETNEGYEQYF.

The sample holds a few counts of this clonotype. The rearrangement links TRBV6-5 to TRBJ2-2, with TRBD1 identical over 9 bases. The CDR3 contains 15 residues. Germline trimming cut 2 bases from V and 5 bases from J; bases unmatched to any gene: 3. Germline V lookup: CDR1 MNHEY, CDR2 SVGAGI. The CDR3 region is CASSYGTGWTGELFF. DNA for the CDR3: TGTGCCAGCAGTTACGGGACAGGGTGGACCGGGGAGCTGTTTTTT.

The CDR3 sequence: CASSPRLAGGRETQYF. CDR3 bases: TGTGCCAGCAGCCCTAGACTAGCGGGGGGGCGTGAGACCCAGTACTTC. J is TRBJ2-5 and V is TRBV3-1; the match to TRBD2 covers 14 bases. Germline CDR1 reads LGHDT; CDR2 reads YNNKEL (reference sequence). V was pared by 4 bases and J by 5 bases, with 6 bases of the junction left unmatched. The length of the CDR3 is 16 residues.

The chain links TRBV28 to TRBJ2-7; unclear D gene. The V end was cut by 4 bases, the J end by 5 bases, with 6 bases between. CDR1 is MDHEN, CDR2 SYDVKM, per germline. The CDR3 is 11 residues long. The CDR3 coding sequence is TGTGCCAGCAGTTCAAGTCACGAGCAGTACTTC. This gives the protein CASSSSHEQYF.

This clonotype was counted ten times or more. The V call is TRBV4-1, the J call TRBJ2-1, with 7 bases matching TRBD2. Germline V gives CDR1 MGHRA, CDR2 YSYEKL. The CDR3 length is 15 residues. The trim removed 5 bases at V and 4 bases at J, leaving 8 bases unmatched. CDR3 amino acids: CASSTSGEAYNEQFF. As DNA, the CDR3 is TGCGCCAGCAGCACAAGCGGGGAAGCTTACAATGAGCAGTTCTTC.

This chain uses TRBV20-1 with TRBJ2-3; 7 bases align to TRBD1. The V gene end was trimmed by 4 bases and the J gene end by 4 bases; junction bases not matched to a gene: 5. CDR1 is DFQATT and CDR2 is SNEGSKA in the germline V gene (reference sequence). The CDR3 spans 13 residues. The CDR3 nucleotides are TGCAGTGCTAAAGACAGGGCGGCAGATACGCAGTATTTT. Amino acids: CSAKDRAADTQYF.